This is a list of T cell receptor beta chains from one sample in a study of T cell responses to AZD1222 COVID-19 vaccine. Method: immunoSEQ multiplex PCR; TCRdb's copy keeps in-frame clones and lacks some. This table holds 25,000 to 30,000 clones, over 80% found once. The sequencing here drew on peripheral blood, taken 28 days after the second AZD1222 dose. Every receptor here comes from an adult who received the AZD1222 COVID-19 vaccine. CDR3s include the opening cysteine and the closing phenylalanine or tryptophan. D genes are given only for firm matches. Not every row has a clone size; where given, it reads once, few, many or a size class.

cdr3_aa: CASSLGTGRLSYEQYF; cdr3_nt: TGTGCCAGCAGCTTGGGGACAGGGCGCCTCTCCTACGAGCAGTACTTC; clone_size: NA; j_call: TRBJ2-7; d_call: TRBD1; v_call: TRBV5-6
cdr3_aa: CAWSVLRVKSYNEQFF; cdr3_nt: TGTGCCTGGAGTGTGTTGCGGGTAAAGTCCTACAATGAGCAGTTCTTC; clone_size: NA; j_call: TRBJ2-1; d_call: NA; v_call: TRBV30
cdr3_aa: CASSQDALGGTQYF; cdr3_nt: TGCGCCAGCAGCCAAGATGCCCTGGGAGGTACGCAGTATTTT; clone_size: NA; j_call: TRBJ2-3; d_call: NA; v_call: TRBV4-3
cdr3_aa: CATGGSYNSPLHF; cdr3_nt: TGTGCCACCGGAGGGTCCTATAATTCACCCCTCCACTTT; clone_size: few; j_call: TRBJ1-6; d_call: NA; v_call: TRBV15
cdr3_aa: CATSRDLALDLAGELFF; cdr3_nt: TGTGCCACCAGCAGAGATCTTGCTTTGGACTTAGCCGGGGAGCTGTTTTTT; clone_size: once; j_call: TRBJ2-2; d_call: NA; v_call: TRBV15
cdr3_aa: CASSQQTGSNYGYTF; cdr3_nt: TGTGCCAGCAGCCAACAGACAGGGTCTAACTATGGCTACACCTTC; clone_size: NA; j_call: TRBJ1-2; d_call: TRBD1; v_call: TRBV3-1/TRBV3-2
cdr3_aa: CASSLSGSGRDTQYF; cdr3_nt: TGTGCCAGCAGCTTAAGCGGGAGTGGCCGAGATACGCAGTATTTT; clone_size: NA; j_call: TRBJ2-3; d_call: TRBD2; v_call: TRBV11-3
cdr3_aa: CAWSVLGYGYTF; cdr3_nt: TGTGCCTGGAGTGTGTTAGGGTATGGCTACACCTTC; clone_size: NA; j_call: TRBJ1-2; d_call: NA; v_call: TRBV30
cdr3_aa: CATSTKGNQPQHF; cdr3_nt: TGTGCCACCAGTACGAAGGGGAATCAGCCCCAGCATTTT; clone_size: NA; j_call: TRBJ1-5; d_call: NA; v_call: TRBV24-1
cdr3_aa: CASSGINRPRTEAFF; cdr3_nt: TGTGCCAGCAGCGGGATAAACAGACCAAGGACTGAAGCTTTCTTT; clone_size: few; j_call: TRBJ1-1; d_call: NA; v_call: TRBV9
cdr3_aa: CASSPFGLGTEAFF; cdr3_nt: TGTGCCAGCAGCCCCTTCGGGCTGGGCACTGAAGCTTTCTTT; clone_size: NA; j_call: TRBJ1-1; d_call: NA; v_call: TRBV7-3
cdr3_aa: CASETNNEQFF; cdr3_nt: TGTGCCAGCGAGACGAACAATGAGCAGTTCTTC; clone_size: NA; j_call: TRBJ2-1; d_call: NA; v_call: TRBV11-3
cdr3_aa: CASSQPYEQYF; cdr3_nt: TGTGCCAGCAGTCAGCCCTACGAGCAGTACTTC; clone_size: NA; j_call: TRBJ2-7; d_call: NA; v_call: TRBV28
cdr3_aa: CASSSGISRSLHF; cdr3_nt: TGTGCCAGCAGTTCCGGCATCTCTCGATCCCTCCACTTT; clone_size: NA; j_call: TRBJ1-6; d_call: NA; v_call: TRBV28
cdr3_aa: CASRPSGSSYEQYF; cdr3_nt: TGTGCCAGCAGACCTAGCGGCAGCTCCTACGAGCAGTACTTC; clone_size: NA; j_call: TRBJ2-7; d_call: TRBD2; v_call: TRBV3-1/TRBV3-2
cdr3_aa: CASSFNPNTEAFF; cdr3_nt: TGTGCCAGCAGCTTCAATCCGAACACTGAAGCTTTCTTT; clone_size: NA; j_call: TRBJ1-1; d_call: NA; v_call: TRBV7-8
cdr3_aa: CASRPTLGLADFYEQYF; cdr3_nt: TGTGCCAGCAGGCCAACCCTCGGGCTAGCGGACTTCTACGAGCAGTACTTC; clone_size: NA; j_call: TRBJ2-7; d_call: TRBD2; v_call: TRBV28
cdr3_aa: CASSFSGLAGIETQYF; cdr3_nt: TGTGCCAGCAGCTTCAGCGGGCTAGCGGGAATAGAGACCCAGTACTTC; clone_size: NA; j_call: TRBJ2-5; d_call: TRBD2; v_call: TRBV9
cdr3_aa: CASSQSYGGVNEQFF; cdr3_nt: TGCGCCAGCAGCCAATCCTATGGCGGAGTCAATGAGCAGTTCTTC; clone_size: NA; j_call: TRBJ2-1; d_call: NA; v_call: TRBV4-3